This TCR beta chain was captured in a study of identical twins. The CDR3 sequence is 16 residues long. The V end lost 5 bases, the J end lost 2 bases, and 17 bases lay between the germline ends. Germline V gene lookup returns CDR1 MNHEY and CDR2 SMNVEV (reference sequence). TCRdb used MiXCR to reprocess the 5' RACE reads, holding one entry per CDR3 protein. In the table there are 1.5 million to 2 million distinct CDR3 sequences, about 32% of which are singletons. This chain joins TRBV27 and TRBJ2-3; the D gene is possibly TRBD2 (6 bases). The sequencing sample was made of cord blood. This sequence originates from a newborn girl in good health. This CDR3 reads CASSPGDGKTTDTQYF. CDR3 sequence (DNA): TGTGCCAGCAGTCCGGGGGACGGGAAAACCACAGATACGCAGTATTTT.